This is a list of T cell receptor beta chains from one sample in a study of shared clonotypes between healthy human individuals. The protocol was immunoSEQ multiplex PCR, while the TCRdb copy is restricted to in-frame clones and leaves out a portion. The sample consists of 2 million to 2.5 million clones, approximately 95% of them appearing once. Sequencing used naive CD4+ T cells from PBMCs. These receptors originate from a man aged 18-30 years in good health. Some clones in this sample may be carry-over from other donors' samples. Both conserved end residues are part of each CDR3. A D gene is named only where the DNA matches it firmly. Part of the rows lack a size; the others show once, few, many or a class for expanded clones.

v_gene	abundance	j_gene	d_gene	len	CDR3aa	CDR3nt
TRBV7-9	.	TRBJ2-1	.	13	CASSSKLRDEQFF	TGTGCCAGCAGCTCGAAGCTCAGGGACGAGCAGTTCTTC
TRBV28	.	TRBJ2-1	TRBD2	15	CASSFSTSGTNEQFF	TGTGCCAGCAGTTTTTCAACTAGCGGGACTAATGAGCAGTTCTTC
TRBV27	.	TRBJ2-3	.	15	CASSFSGLDTDTQYF	TGTGCCAGCAGTTTTTCGGGACTGGATACAGATACGCAGTATTTT
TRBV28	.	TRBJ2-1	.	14	CASSLGGRETEQFF	TGTGCCAGCAGTTTGGGGGGCCGAGAGACCGAGCAGTTCTTC
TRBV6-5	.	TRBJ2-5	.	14	CASISPGGGETQYF	TGTGCCAGCATTTCTCCAGGGGGGGGAGAGACCCAGTACTTC
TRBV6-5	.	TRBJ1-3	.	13	CATRRGKGNTIYF	TGTGCCACTCGCAGGGGAAAAGGAAACACCATATATTTT
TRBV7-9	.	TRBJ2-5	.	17	CASSFPSGRVGGETQYF	TGTGCCAGCAGCTTTCCCAGTGGGCGGGTTGGGGGAGAGACCCAGTACTTC
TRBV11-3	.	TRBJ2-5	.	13	CASSFSYEETQYF	TGTGCCAGCAGCTTCTCCTACGAAGAGACCCAGTACTTC
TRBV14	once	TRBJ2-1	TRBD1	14	CASSHHDRANEQFF	TGTGCCAGCAGCCATCACGACAGGGCTAATGAGCAGTTCTTC
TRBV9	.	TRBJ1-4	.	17	CASSVDGRSATNEKLFF	TGTGCCAGCAGCGTAGATGGCAGAAGTGCAACTAATGAAAAACTGTTTTTT
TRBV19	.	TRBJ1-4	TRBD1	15	CASSQGQGGNEKLFF	TGTGCCAGTAGCCAGGGACAGGGCGGTAATGAAAAACTGTTTTTT
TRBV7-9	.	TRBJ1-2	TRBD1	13	CASSLGTGGGYTF	TGTGCCAGCAGCTTAGGGACAGGCGGCGGCTACACCTTC
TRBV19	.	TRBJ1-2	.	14	CASSIGGATHGYTF	TGTGCCAGTAGTATAGGTGGCGCCACCCATGGCTACACCTTC
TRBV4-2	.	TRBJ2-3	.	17	CASSQDRRQANTDTQYF	TGTGCCAGCAGCCAAGATCGGCGGCAGGCAAACACAGATACGCAGTATTTT
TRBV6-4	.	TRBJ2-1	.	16	CASSDRTTWGYNEQFF	TGTGCCAGCAGTGACCGGACGACCTGGGGATACAATGAGCAGTTCTTC
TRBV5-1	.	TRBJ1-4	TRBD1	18	CASSLGIGTGTPNEKLFF	TGCGCCAGCAGCTTGGGAATTGGGACAGGGACCCCTAATGAAAAACTGTTTTTT
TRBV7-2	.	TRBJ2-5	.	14	CASSPSWYQETQYF	TGTGCCAGCAGCCCTTCCTGGTACCAAGAGACCCAGTACTTC
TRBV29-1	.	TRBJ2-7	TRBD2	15	CSVDWGSSGRGEQYF	TGCAGCGTTGACTGGGGAAGTAGCGGGAGGGGTGAGCAGTACTTC
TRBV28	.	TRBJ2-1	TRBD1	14	CASTSGTGIDEQFF	TGTGCCAGCACCTCCGGGACAGGGATCGATGAGCAGTTCTTC
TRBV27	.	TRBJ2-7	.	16	CASIKRPDLSIYEQYF	TGTGCCAGCATCAAACGGCCCGATTTAAGCATCTACGAGCAGTACTTC
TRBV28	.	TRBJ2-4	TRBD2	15	CASSFSGRGQNIQYF	TGTGCCAGCAGTTTTAGCGGGAGGGGGCAAAACATTCAGTACTTC
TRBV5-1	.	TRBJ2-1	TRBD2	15	CASSVGLAGANEQFF	TGCGCCAGCAGCGTTGGACTAGCGGGAGCCAATGAGCAGTTCTTC
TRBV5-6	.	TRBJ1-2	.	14	CASSLAQAGYGYTF	TGTGCCAGCAGCTTGGCCCAGGCCGGCTATGGCTACACCTTC
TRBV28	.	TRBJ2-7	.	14	CASSDSGRVYEQYF	TGTGCCAGCAGCGATTCGGGCAGGGTATACGAGCAGTACTTC
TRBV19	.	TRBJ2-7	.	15	CASSIGGTASYEQYF	TGTGCCAGTAGTATAGGCGGGACAGCATCCTACGAGCAGTACTTC
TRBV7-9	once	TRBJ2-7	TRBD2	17	CASSLGLAGEVYEEQYF	TGTGCCAGCAGCTTGGGACTAGCGGGAGAGGTGTATGAAGAGCAGTACTTC
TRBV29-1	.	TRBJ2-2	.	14	CSASPTGNTGELFF	TGCAGCGCATCCCCGACAGGGAACACCGGGGAGCTGTTTTTT
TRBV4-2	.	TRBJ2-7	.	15	CASSQFDEKAYEQYF	TGTGCCAGCAGCCAATTCGACGAGAAGGCCTACGAGCAGTACTTC
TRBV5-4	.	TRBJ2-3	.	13	CASSVPESDTQYF	TGTGCCAGCAGCGTTCCCGAGTCAGATACGCAGTATTTT
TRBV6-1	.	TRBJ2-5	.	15	CASRADRGYVETQYF	TGTGCCAGCAGAGCAGACAGAGGGTATGTGGAGACCCAGTACTTC
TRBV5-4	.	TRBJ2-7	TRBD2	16	CASSPGTSTSTYEQYF	TGTGCCAGCAGCCCGGGGACTAGCACCTCTACCTACGAGCAGTACTTC
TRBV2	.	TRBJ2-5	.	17	CASSEVASGTGHKTQYF	TGTGCCAGCAGTGAAGTCGCCTCTGGAACAGGGCACAAGACCCAGTACTTC
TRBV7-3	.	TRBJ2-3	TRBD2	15	CASSRSGRATDTQYF	TGTGCCAGCAGCCGAAGCGGGAGGGCCACAGATACGCAGTATTTT
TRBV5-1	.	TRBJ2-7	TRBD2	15	CASSWGAGEAYEQYF	TGCGCCAGCAGCTGGGGAGCGGGGGAAGCCTACGAGCAGTACTTC
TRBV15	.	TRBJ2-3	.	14	CATSRGRDTDTQYF	TGTGCCACCAGCAGAGGTAGGGACACAGATACGCAGTATTTT
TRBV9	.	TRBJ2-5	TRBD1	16	CASSVGPGQGEETQYF	TGTGCCAGCAGCGTAGGCCCGGGACAGGGGGAAGAGACCCAGTACTTC
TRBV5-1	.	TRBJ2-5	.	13	CASSWGYQETQYF	TGCGCCAGCAGCTGGGGGTACCAAGAGACCCAGTACTTC
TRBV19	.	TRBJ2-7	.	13	CASSLKTGYEQYF	TGTGCCAGTAGTCTGAAGACAGGCTACGAGCAGTACTTC
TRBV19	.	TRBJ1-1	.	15	CASSILGRGNTEAFF	TGTGCCAGTAGTATTCTCGGCAGGGGGAACACTGAAGCTTTCTTT
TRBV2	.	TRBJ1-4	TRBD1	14	CASAPQGVREKLFF	TGTGCCAGCGCCCCGCAGGGGGTGAGGGAAAAACTGTTTTTT
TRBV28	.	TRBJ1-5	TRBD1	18	CASFEGTGPLYSNQPQHF	TGTGCCAGCTTTGAAGGGACAGGTCCCCTCTATAGCAATCAGCCCCAGCATTTT
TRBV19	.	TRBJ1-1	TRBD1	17	CASSIHNRGIMNTEAFF	TGTGCCAGTAGTATACATAACAGGGGGATAATGAACACTGAAGCTTTCTTT
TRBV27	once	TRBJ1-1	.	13	CASSLRRESEAFF	TGTGCCAGCAGTTTGCGCAGGGAGTCGGAAGCTTTCTTT
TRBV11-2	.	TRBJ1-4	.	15	CASSFFRVNNEKLFF	TGTGCCAGCAGCTTCTTCAGGGTTAATAATGAAAAACTGTTTTTT
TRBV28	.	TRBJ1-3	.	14	CASAAPGPGNTIYF	TGTGCCAGCGCCGCCCCCGGGCCTGGAAACACCATATATTTT
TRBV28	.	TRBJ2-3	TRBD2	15	CASSHLAGGADTQYF	TGTGCCAGCAGCCACTTAGCGGGAGGTGCAGATACGCAGTATTTT
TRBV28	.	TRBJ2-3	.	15	CASSLNPGNTDTQYF	TGTGCCAGCAGCCTTAATCCAGGAAACACAGATACGCAGTATTTT
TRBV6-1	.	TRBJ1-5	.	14	CASSGGYSNQPQHF	TGTGCCAGCAGTGGGGGTTATAGCAATCAGCCCCAGCATTTT
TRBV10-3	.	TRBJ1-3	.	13	CAISGTDGNTIYF	TGTGCCATCAGTGGGACAGATGGAAACACCATATATTTT
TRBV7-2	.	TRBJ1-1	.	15	CASSSRTEKDTEAFF	TGTGCCAGCAGCTCGCGGACAGAAAAAGACACTGAAGCTTTCTTT